This TCR beta chain was recorded in a study of T cells in Graves' hyperthyroidism and ophthalmopathy. The overall study: The blood sample was taken at first diagnosis, before treatment began.

The study's findings and limits: Model output signaled ophthalmopathy a median 6.5 months ahead of onset.

This CDR3 is 14 amino acids long. V was clipped by 7 bases and J by 0 bases, with 10 bases between them. Germline V gives CDR1 MNHEY, CDR2 SMNVEV (reference sequence). TCR beta CDR3 sequences were amplified from RNA transcripts. An initial round of RT-PCR targeting the TCR CDR3 relied on the HTBI primer set. Each CDR3 protein is one row after TCRdb ran MiXCR on the multiplex PCR reads. The sample records 450,000 to 600,000 distinct CDR3 sequences, 11% to 15% being singletons. The PBMCs studied were ones that came from approximately 9.9 ml fresh peripheral blood. Of note for this clonotype: Its matching antigen is unknown.

Sequenced sample: blood. This sequence originates from a woman aged 35 to 49 with Graves' hyperthyroidism. This chain links TRBV27 with TRBJ2-1, with D maybe TRBD2 (6 bases). The CDR3 bases are TGTGCCAGCACCGGAGGGCCCTCCTACAATGAGCAGTTCTTC. Its translation is CASTGGPSYNEQFF.